This TCR beta chain was identified during a study of blood T cell repertoires in COVID-19. Turning to the study itself: Sample material is recorded as cDNA or gDNA derived from T cells, B-cell-depleted T cells, or PBMCs.

Using immunoSEQ multiplex PCR, the repertoire was profiled, and TCRdb retains in-frame clones only, with some absent. The sample includes more than 95,000 clones, roughly 84% of them seen just once. Trimming took 5 bases from V and 8 from J; bases not matched to a gene: 6. This CDR3 has 14 residues. Per the germline V gene, CDR1 is SEHNR and CDR2 is FQNEAQ (reference sequence). The chain joins TRBV7-9 to TRBJ1-6, with 7 bases that match TRBD1. The origin of this receptor is a human donor in a cohort sampled during active or convalescent COVID-19. Sequencing used peripheral blood. In nucleotides, the CDR3 is TGTGCCAGCAGCCCGGGACAGTGGGATTCACCCCTCCACTTT. Amino acids: CASSPGQWDSPLHF.